This T cell receptor (beta chain) came from a study of blood T cell repertoires in COVID-19. This clone was observed once. TCRdb's copy holds only in-frame clones and misses some; the assay was immunoSEQ multiplex PCR. The sample gives under 300,000 clones, approximately 84% of which show up once; about 15% is in the top ten. V lost 3 bases and J lost 1, with 10 bases in between. Germline V gene data show CDR1 as SGDLS and CDR2 as YYNGEE. CDR3 length: 14 amino acids. V usage is TRBV9 and J usage is TRBJ2-5; the D gene is possibly TRBD2 (7 bases). The source material was PBMCs or T cells enriched from blood (not recorded which). The receptor comes from a man aged 35 to 55 who had recovered from COVID-19. The DNA for the CDR3 is TGTGCCAGCAGCGGGGGGGGCTCCCAAGAGACCCAGTACTTC. Translating gives CASSGGGSQETQYF.